The 25 T cell receptor beta chains below all came from one sample that was sequenced in a study of cytomegalovirus exposure and HLA in healthy donors. Primers for the PCR totalled 60 Vbeta and 13 Jbeta. Using immunoSEQ multiplex PCR, the repertoire was profiled, and TCRdb retains in-frame clones only, with some absent. Among around 160,000 clones listed, roughly 80% were seen once. Sequences were obtained from PBMCs. The receptors originated from a male donor in good health and CMV-seropositive.

V is TRBV4-1 and J is TRBJ2-5; TRBD2 matches at 10 bases. This CDR3 comprises 17 residues. Germline lookup yields CDR1 MGHRA and CDR2 YSYEKL. V lost 0 bases and J lost 4; bases outside the gene matches: 8. The CDR3 spells CASSQDRLAGVGETQYF. The CDR3 coding sequence is TGCGCCAGCAGCCAAGATCGGCTAGCGGGGGTGGGAGAGACCCAGTACTTC.

The J gene is TRBJ2-2, the V gene TRBV4-3, with 9 positions matching TRBD2. Germline CDR1 is LGHNA and CDR2 is YSLEER. The J segment lost 2 bases and the V segment lost 0 bases, leaving 10 bases of the junction unmatched. The CDR3 contains 19 residues. CDR3 DNA sequence: TGCGCCAGCAGCCAAGATCTCCCCTGGACTAGCGCTAACACCGGGGAGCTGTTTTTT. Its translation: CASSQDLPWTSANTGELFF.

The V gene is TRBV28, the J gene TRBJ2-5, with 11 bases fitting TRBD2. Gene TRBJ2-7 matches the end of the DNA better, so the J call may be wrong. CDR1 MDHEN and CDR2 SYDVKM come from the germline V gene. This CDR3 is built from 16 residues. Here the CDR3 DNA reads TGTGCCAGCAGTCCTCTAGCGGGAGGCCTCCCCTACGAGCAGTACTTC. This codes for CASSPLAGGLPYEQYF.

V and J are TRBV5-4 and TRBJ1-4; 7 nucleotides agree with TRBD1. Germline V gene sequence: CDR1 SGHNT, CDR2 YYREEE (reference sequence). The CDR3 spans 15 residues. The J segment lost 7 bases and the V segment lost 0 bases, leaving 6 bases of the junction unmatched. This CDR3 reads CASSLAGAGGEKLFF. As DNA, the CDR3 is TGTGCCAGCAGCTTGGCCGGGGCAGGGGGTGAAAAACTGTTTTTT.

The chain carries TRBV13 and TRBJ2-7, with 9 bases fitting TRBD2. Trimming at V came to 5 bases and at J to 1 base, leaving 6 bases not matched to a gene. The V gene's germline CDR1 is PRHDT and CDR2 FYEKMQ (reference sequence). This CDR3 contains 15 residues. The CDR3 loop reads CASSLTRGGSYEQYF. DNA for the CDR3: TGTGCCAGCAGCCTTACGCGGGGGGGATCCTACGAGCAGTACTTC.

The chain couples TRBV5-6 to TRBJ2-4; no clear D gene. CDR1 SGHDT and CDR2 YYEEEE come from the germline V gene. Trimming removed 1 base from V and 8 bases from J, with 16 bases in between. This CDR3 is 15 amino acids long. The CDR3 bases are TGTGCCAGCAGCTTGAGAGAACAGTACATAGACATTCAGTACTTC. As protein: CASSLREQYIDIQYF.

J is TRBJ2-7 and V is TRBV10-3; tentative D call: TRBD2 (7 bases). From germline, CDR1 is ENHRY and CDR2 SYGVKD. The CDR3 covers 15 residues. V dropped 7 bases and J dropped 4 bases, with 20 bases sitting between them. The CDR3 loop is CAIKTGGRGSYEQYF. For the CDR3, the DNA is TGTGCCATCAAAACCGGGGGGCGGGGGTCGTACGAGCAGTACTTC.

The chain links TRBV7-2 to TRBJ2-7; TRBD1 aligns across 7 bases. The germline V gene encodes CDR1 SGHTA and CDR2 FQGNSA. The CDR3 runs 14 residues. The J segment lost 3 bases and the V segment lost 5 bases, leaving 7 bases of the junction unmatched. CDR3: CASSGRTGFYEQYF. The CDR3 bases are TGTGCCAGCAGCGGTAGGACAGGATTCTACGAGCAGTACTTC.

The chain uses TRBV5-4 and TRBJ1-1; D not certain. V was cut by 0 bases and J by 3 bases, with 12 bases left in between. CDR1 is SGHNT and CDR2 is YYREEE in the germline V gene (reference sequence). The CDR3 has 15 amino acids. CDR3 amino acids: CASSLEEGRHTEAFF. In nucleotides, the CDR3 is TGTGCCAGCAGCTTGGAAGAAGGGAGGCACACTGAAGCTTTCTTT.

The V call is TRBV10-1, the J call TRBJ2-5; TRBD1 matches at 9 bases. Germline lookup yields CDR1 WNHNN and CDR2 SYGVQD (reference sequence). The trim removed 2 bases at V and 1 base at J, leaving 2 bases unmatched. The CDR3 has 15 residues. Here the CDR3 reads CASSERTGVQETQYF. The CDR3 DNA follows: TGCGCCAGCAGTGAGAGGACAGGGGTCCAAGAGACCCAGTACTTC.

The CDR3 loop is CASSIRTGSNQPQHF. The CDR3 DNA follows: TGTGCCAGTAGTATACGGACAGGGAGCAATCAGCCCCAGCATTTT. J is TRBJ1-5 and V is TRBV19; 8 bases line up with TRBD1. V trimming: 2 bases; J trimming: 1 base; junction bases outside the gene matches: 1. CDR3 length equals 15 residues. Germline V lookup: CDR1 LNHDA, CDR2 SQIVND (reference sequence).

This rearrangement joins TRBV29-1 to TRBJ2-2, with D possibly matching TRBD1 (5 bases). The V end lost 3 bases, the J end lost 5 bases, and 10 bases lay between the germline ends. CDR3 length equals 13 residues. CDR1 is SQVTM, CDR2 ANQGSEA, per germline. CDR3 coding DNA: TGCAGCGTTGACAGGGCAACGACCGGGGAGCTGTTTTTT. This gives the protein CSVDRATTGELFF.

The chain couples TRBV10-3 to TRBJ1-6; 10 bases agree with TRBD1. The CDR3 covers 17 residues. Germline V CDR1 and CDR2: ENHRY, SYGVKD. The V segment lost 2 bases and the J segment 7 bases; nucleotides outside the gene matches: 8. For the CDR3, the DNA is TGTGCCATCAGTGAGATCGGACAGGGGGTTCAAAATTCACCCCTCCACTTT. This codes for CAISEIGQGVQNSPLHF.

This clone was observed a single time. The rearrangement links TRBV5-1 to TRBJ1-2; possible D gene TRBD1, 6 bases. Looked up from germline, CDR1 is SGHRS and CDR2 is YFSETQ. CDR3 length: 13 residues. Trimming took off 4 bases at V and 4 bases at J, with 11 bases between the two ends. CDR3 DNA sequence: TGCGCCAGCAGCACAGGACAGAGCTATGGCTACACCTTC. This codes for CASSTGQSYGYTF.

A few counts support this clone. The J gene is TRBJ2-1, the V gene TRBV29-1; 8 bases fit TRBD2. CDR3 length: 14 amino acids. The germline V gene has CDR1 SQVTM and CDR2 ANQGSEA. The J segment lost 0 bases and the V segment lost 7 bases, leaving 5 bases of the junction unmatched. CDR3 region: CSESGGSSYNEQFF. The CDR3 DNA sequence: TGCAGCGAGAGCGGGGGAAGCTCCTACAATGAGCAGTTCTTC.

V gene TRBV19 combines with J gene TRBJ2-5; 8 bases fit TRBD1. V was clipped by 5 bases and J by 9 bases; unmatched bases: 17. This CDR3 has 16 residues. Germline-derived CDR1 and CDR2 are LNHDA and SQIVND (reference sequence). This chain's CDR3 is CASSLAPGQGVWSQYF. For the CDR3, the DNA is TGTGCCAGTAGTCTTGCCCCTGGACAGGGTGTATGGTCCCAGTACTTC.

This clone was recorded only once. This rearrangement joins TRBV5-1 to TRBJ1-6; 9 nucleotides align to TRBD1. Germline trimming cut 3 bases from V and 9 bases from J; bases unmatched to any gene: 13. The CDR3 is 17 residues long. Looked up from germline, CDR1 is SGHRS and CDR2 is YFSETQ. The CDR3 bases are TGCGCCAGCAGCTACCTGACAGGGGGATCGAGTAGTTCACCCCTCCACTTT. This translates into CASSYLTGGSSSSPLHF.

The chain is built from TRBV19 and TRBJ2-7; D might be TRBD1 (7 bases). CDR3 length: 14 residues. Deletions cut 5 bases from V and 3 bases from J, with 14 bases between. Germline assignment: CDR1 LNHDA and CDR2 SQIVND (reference sequence). CDR3 nucleotides: TGTGCCAGTAGTCTGCGGGACAGCCTCTACGAGCAGTACTTC. Amino acid sequence: CASSLRDSLYEQYF.

The V gene is TRBV28, the J gene TRBJ2-1, with 11 bases aligning to TRBD2. V lost 6 bases, J lost 6 bases, and 10 bases stayed unmatched. Germline assignment: CDR1 MDHEN and CDR2 SYDVKM. The length of the CDR3 is 16 residues. In DNA, the CDR3 is TGTGCCAGCAGACGACTAGCGGGACTTAGTAGCAATGAGCAGTTCTTC. Amino acids: CASRRLAGLSSNEQFF.

The rearrangement links TRBV9 to TRBJ2-1; 13 positions agree with TRBD2. V was clipped by 4 bases and J by 5 bases; unmatched bases: 3. The germline V gene encodes CDR1 SGDLS and CDR2 YYNGEE. The length of the CDR3 is 15 residues. The DNA for the CDR3 is TGTGCCAGCAGCTCTGGACTAGCGGGAGACAATGAGCAGTTCTTC. Translated, it gives CASSSGLAGDNEQFF. Complete variable domain (other parts from reference TRBV9 and TRBJ2-1): DSGVTQTPKHLITATGQRVTLRCSPRSGDLSVYWYQQSLDQGLQFLIQYYNGEERAKGNILERFSAQQFPDLHSELNLSSLELGDSALYFCASSSGLAGDNEQFFGPGTRLTVL.

The chain employs TRBV7-2 and TRBJ1-1; 9 bases line up with TRBD1. The V segment lost 0 bases and the J segment 4 bases; nucleotides outside the gene matches: 3. Germline V lookup: CDR1 SGHTA, CDR2 FQGNSA. This CDR3 comprises 15 residues. In DNA form, the CDR3 reads TGTGCCAGCAGCTTAGCCGGGACAGGGAGCACTGAAGCTTTCTTT. Its protein is CASSLAGTGSTEAFF.

The rearrangement joins TRBV7-9 to TRBJ2-7; TRBD2 is a possible D gene (5 bases). With 5 bases removed from V and 6 bases from J, the gap between germline ends came to 17 bases. The CDR3 is 14 residues long. Germline CDR1 SEHNR, CDR2 FQNEAQ (reference sequence). Here the CDR3 reads CASSPDLATSEQYF. CDR3 coding DNA: TGTGCCAGCAGCCCGGACTTAGCGACCTCCGAGCAGTACTTC. Together with reference TRBV7-9 and TRBJ2-7, the CDR3 gives the full variable domain: DTGVSQNPRHKITKRGQNVTFRCDPISEHNRLYWYRQTLGQGPEFLTYFQNEAQLEKSRLLSDRFSAERPKGSFSTLEIQRTEQGDSAMYLCASSPDLATSEQYFGPGTRLTVT.

V is TRBV5-1 and J is TRBJ2-2; D not resolved. The V end lost 1 base, the J end lost 1 base, and 11 bases lay between the germline ends. The germline CDR1 and CDR2 sequences are SGHRS and YFSETQ. The CDR3 length is 16 residues. The CDR3 loop is CASSLRNSENTGELFF. As DNA, the CDR3 is TGCGCCAGCAGCTTGCGTAACAGTGAGAACACCGGGGAGCTGTTTTTT.

The J gene is TRBJ1-1, the V gene TRBV19, with 10 positions matching TRBD1. Trimming at V came to 7 bases and at J to 5 bases, leaving 7 bases not matched to a gene. Germline V gene data show CDR1 as LNHDA and CDR2 as SQIVND (reference sequence). This CDR3 comprises 14 residues. CDR3: CASNRQGALTEAFF. CDR3 nucleotide sequence: TGTGCCAGTAACAGACAGGGGGCGCTGACTGAAGCTTTCTTT.

With regard to this clone: An end of the junction differs from the germline gene, which may be a read error. The sample contains more than one DNA sequence encoding this CDR3. V is TRBV9 and J is TRBJ1-1, with D maybe TRBD1 (5 bases). CDR1 is SGDLS, CDR2 YYNGEE, per germline. This CDR3 contains 14 residues. DNA for the CDR3: TGTGCCAGTAGCGTATCATGGGGGGACACTGAAGCTTTCTTT. Translation: CASSVSWGDTEAFF. The whole variable domain, filled in from reference TRBV9 and TRBJ1-1, reads DSGVTQTPKHLITATGQRVTLRCSPRSGDLSVYWYQQSLDQGLQFLIQYYNGEERAKGNILERFSAQQFPDLHSELNLSSLELGDSALYFCASSVSWGDTEAFFGQGTRLTVV.